This TCR beta chain is drawn from a study of shared clonotypes between healthy human individuals. This CDR3 has 13 amino acids. General observations from the study: Between several donors, naive CD4 clonotypes were shared at a level of approximately 5%. Researchers found naive subsets generally carried larger estimated richness than memory subsets.

CD45RO-negative, CCR7-positively selected cells formed the naive CD8 fraction, excluding terminally differentiated effector memory CD45RA+ cells. How the authors handled the data: Sequence data from immunoSEQ were junction-only and lacked quality scores; consequently, filtering differed. The table came from immunoSEQ multiplex PCR; TCRdb's copy has only in-frame clones and leaves some out. V and J calls and clone size come straight from that table; D and trimming were deduced from the DNA. Of around 560,000 clones listed, about 95% are singletons. With respect to this clone: What it binds is unknown.

This chain joins TRBV21-1 and TRBJ1-1; the D call TRBD1 from the table was never checked on the DNA. TRBV21-1 is flagged as a pseudogene. Sequenced material: naive CD8+ T cells sorted from blood. The TCR comes from a woman younger than 45 in good health. CDR3 amino acids: CASSKQGWTEAFF. CDR3 nucleotide sequence: TGTGCCAGCAGCAAACAGGGGTGGACTGAAGCTTTCTTT.